This TCR beta chain was sequenced during a study of cytomegalovirus exposure and HLA in healthy donors. Here immunoSEQ multiplex PCR was the method, and the copy in TCRdb shows in-frame clones only, minus some. The sample holds about 160,000 clones, roughly 90% seen once. CDR1 is SEHNR, CDR2 FQNEAQ, per germline (reference sequence). V was pared by 7 bases and J by 5 bases, with 17 bases between. The CDR3 is made up of 14 amino acids. The sequenced sample consisted of PBMCs. The source of this sequence is a woman aged 18-29 years in good health and CMV-seropositive. The chain couples TRBV7-9 to TRBJ1-1; TRBD1 is a possible D gene (6 bases). CDR3 in DNA: TGTGCCAGCACCCAACGTGGGGGCAGGACTGAAGCTTTCTTT. Translation gives CASTQRGGRTEAFF.